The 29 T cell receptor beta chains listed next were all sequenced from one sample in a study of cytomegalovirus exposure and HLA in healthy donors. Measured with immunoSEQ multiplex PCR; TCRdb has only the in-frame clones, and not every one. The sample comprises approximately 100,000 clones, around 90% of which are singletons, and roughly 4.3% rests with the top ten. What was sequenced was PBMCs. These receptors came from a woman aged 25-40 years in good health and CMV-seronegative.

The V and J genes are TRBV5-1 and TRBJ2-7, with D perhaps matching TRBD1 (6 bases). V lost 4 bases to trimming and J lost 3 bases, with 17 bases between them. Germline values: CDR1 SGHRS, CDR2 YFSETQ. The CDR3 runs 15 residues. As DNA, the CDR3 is TGCGCCAGCAGCGCTACCGGGACAAAGATCTACGAGCAGTACTTC. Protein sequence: CASSATGTKIYEQYF.

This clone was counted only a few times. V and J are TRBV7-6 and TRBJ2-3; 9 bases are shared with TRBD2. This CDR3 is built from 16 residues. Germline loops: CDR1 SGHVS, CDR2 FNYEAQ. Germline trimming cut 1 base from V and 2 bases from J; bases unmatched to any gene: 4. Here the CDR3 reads CASSLEASGNTDTQYF. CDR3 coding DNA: TGTGCCAGCAGCTTAGAGGCTAGCGGGAACACAGATACGCAGTATTTT.

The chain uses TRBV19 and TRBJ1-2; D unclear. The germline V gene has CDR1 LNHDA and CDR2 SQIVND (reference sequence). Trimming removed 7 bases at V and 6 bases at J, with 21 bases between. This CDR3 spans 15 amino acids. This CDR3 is CASTYMGRVKNGYTF. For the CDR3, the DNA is TGTGCCAGTACCTACATGGGGAGAGTAAAAAATGGCTACACCTTC.

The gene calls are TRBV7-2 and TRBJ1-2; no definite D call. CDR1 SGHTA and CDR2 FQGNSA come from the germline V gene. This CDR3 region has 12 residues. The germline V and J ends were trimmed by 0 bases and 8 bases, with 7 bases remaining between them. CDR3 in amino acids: CASSLATEGYTF. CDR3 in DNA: TGTGCCAGCAGCTTAGCGACGGAGGGCTACACCTTC.

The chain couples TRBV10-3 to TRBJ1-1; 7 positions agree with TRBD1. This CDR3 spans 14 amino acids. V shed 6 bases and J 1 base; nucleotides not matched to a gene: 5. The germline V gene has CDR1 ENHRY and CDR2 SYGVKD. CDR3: CAISRGQANTEAFF. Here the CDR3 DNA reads TGTGCCATCAGCAGAGGACAGGCGAACACTGAAGCTTTCTTT.

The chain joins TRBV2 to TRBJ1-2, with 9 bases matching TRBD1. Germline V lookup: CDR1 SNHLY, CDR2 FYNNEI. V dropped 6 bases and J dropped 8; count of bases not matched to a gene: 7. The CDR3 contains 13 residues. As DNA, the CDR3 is TGTGCCAGCAGGGACAGGGGCCCTCAGGGCTACACCTTC. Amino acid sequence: CASRDRGPQGYTF.

The CDR3 here is CSVGQGGEKLFF. CDR3 DNA: TGCAGCGTGGGACAGGGCGGGGAAAAACTGTTTTTT. This sequence joins TRBV29-1 and TRBJ1-4; 9 bases align to TRBD1. This CDR3 is 12 amino acids long. The germline gives CDR1 SQVTM, CDR2 ANQGSEA. Trimming at V came to 6 bases and at J to 8 bases, leaving 4 bases not matched to a gene.

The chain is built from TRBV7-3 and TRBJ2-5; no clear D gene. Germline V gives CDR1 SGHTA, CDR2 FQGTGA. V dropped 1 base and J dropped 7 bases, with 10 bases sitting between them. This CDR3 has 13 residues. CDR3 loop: CASSLNYLSTQYF. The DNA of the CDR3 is TGTGCCAGCAGCTTAAATTACTTATCGACCCAGTACTTC.

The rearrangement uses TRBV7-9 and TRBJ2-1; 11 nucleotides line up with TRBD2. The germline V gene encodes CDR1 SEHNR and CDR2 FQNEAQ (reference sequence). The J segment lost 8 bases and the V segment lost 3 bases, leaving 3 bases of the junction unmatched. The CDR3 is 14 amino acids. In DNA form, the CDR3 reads TGTGCCAGCAGCTTTAGCGGGGGGGCCGATGAGCAGTTCTTC. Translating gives CASSFSGGADEQFF. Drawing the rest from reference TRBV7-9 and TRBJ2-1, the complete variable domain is DTGVSQNPRHKITKRGQNVTFRCDPISEHNRLYWYRQTLGQGPEFLTYFQNEAQLEKSRLLSDRFSAERPKGSFSTLEIQRTEQGDSAMYLCASSFSGGADEQFFGPGTRLTVL.

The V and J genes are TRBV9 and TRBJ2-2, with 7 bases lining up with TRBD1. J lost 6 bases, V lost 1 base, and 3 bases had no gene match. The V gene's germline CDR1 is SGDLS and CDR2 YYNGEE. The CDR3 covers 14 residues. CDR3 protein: CASSVTGAPGELFF. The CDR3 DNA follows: TGTGCCAGCAGCGTAACAGGGGCCCCCGGGGAGCTGTTTTTT. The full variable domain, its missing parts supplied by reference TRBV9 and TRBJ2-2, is DSGVTQTPKHLITATGQRVTLRCSPRSGDLSVYWYQQSLDQGLQFLIQYYNGEERAKGNILERFSAQQFPDLHSELNLSSLELGDSALYFCASSVTGAPGELFFGEGSRLTVL.

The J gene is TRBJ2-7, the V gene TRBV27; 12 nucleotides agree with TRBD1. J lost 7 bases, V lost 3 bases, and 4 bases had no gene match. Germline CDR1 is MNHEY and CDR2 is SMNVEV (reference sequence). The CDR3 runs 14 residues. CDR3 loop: CASSLGQGAWEQYF. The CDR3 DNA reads TGTGCCAGCAGTTTGGGACAGGGGGCTTGGGAGCAGTACTTC.

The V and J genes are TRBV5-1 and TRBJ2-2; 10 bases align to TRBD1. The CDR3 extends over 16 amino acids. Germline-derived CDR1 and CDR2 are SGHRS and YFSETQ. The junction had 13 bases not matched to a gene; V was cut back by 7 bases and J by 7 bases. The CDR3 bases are TGCGCCAGCCTAAATTCCGGGACAGGGGATGGCGGGGAGCTGTTTTTT. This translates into CASLNSGTGDGGELFF.

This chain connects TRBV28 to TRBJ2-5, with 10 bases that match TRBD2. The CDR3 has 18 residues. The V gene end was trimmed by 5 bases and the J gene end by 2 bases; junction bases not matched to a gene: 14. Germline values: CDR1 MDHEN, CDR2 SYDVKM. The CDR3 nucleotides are TGTGCCAGCAGTCGAAATTTACTTCAGCGGGGGGGACAAGAGACCCAGTACTTC. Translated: CASSRNLLQRGGQETQYF.

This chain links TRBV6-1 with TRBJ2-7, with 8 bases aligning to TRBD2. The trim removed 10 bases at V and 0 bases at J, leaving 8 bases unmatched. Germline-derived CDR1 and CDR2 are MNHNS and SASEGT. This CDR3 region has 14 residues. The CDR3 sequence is CATSVGGVSYEQYF. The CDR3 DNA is TGTGCCACCTCAGTCGGGGGGGTCTCCTACGAGCAGTACTTC.

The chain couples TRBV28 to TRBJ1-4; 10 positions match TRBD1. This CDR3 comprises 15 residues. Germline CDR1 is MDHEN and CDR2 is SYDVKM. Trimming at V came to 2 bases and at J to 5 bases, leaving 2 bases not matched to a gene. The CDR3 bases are TGTGCCAGCAGTTTAGGACAGGGGGGGAATGAAAAACTGTTTTTT. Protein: CASSLGQGGNEKLFF. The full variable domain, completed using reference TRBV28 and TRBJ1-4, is DVKVTQSSRYLVKRTGEKVFLECVQDMDHENMFWYRQDPGLGLRLIYFSYDVKMKEKGDIPEGYSVSREKKERFSLILESASTNQTSMYLCASSLGQGGNEKLFFGSGTQLSVL.

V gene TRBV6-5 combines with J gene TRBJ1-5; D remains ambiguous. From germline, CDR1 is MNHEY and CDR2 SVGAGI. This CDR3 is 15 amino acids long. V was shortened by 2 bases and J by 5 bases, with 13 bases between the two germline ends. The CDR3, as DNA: TGTGCCAGCAGTTACACGAGGGATAGGGATCAGCCCCAGCATTTT. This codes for CASSYTRDRDQPQHF.

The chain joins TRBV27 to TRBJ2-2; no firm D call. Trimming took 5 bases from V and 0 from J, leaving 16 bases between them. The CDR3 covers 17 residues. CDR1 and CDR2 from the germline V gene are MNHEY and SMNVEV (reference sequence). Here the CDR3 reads CASSGRHIYSNTGELFF. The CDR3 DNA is TGTGCCAGCAGTGGCCGACACATCTACTCGAACACCGGGGAGCTGTTTTTT.

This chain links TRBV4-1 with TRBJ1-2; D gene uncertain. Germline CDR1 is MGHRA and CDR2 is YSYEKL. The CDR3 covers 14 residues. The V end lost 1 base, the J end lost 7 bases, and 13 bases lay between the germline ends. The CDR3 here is CASSQGRGSSGYTF. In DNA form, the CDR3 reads TGCGCCAGCAGCCAAGGCCGGGGATCGAGTGGCTACACCTTC.

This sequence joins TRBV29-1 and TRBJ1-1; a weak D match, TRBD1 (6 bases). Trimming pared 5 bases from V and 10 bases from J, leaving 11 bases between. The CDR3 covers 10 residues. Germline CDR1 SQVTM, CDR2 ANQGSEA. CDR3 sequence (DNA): TGCAGCGTTTCCCAGGGGCGAGCTTTCTTT. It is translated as CSVSQGRAFF.

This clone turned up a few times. CDR3 sequence (DNA): TGTGCCAGCAGCCAAGGTACGAGGATGAACACTGAAGCTTTCTTT. Its translation: CASSQGTRMNTEAFF. V and J are TRBV4-2 and TRBJ1-1; D not resolved. The CDR3 totals 15 residues. The V end lost 1 base, the J end lost 0 bases, and 9 bases lay between the germline ends. From germline, CDR1 is LGHNA and CDR2 YNFKEQ.

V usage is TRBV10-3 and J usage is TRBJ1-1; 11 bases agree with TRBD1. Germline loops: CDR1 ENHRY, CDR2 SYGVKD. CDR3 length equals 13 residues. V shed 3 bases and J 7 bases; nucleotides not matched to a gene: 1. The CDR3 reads CAISEGTGGEAFF. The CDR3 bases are TGTGCCATCAGTGAAGGGACAGGGGGTGAAGCTTTCTTT.

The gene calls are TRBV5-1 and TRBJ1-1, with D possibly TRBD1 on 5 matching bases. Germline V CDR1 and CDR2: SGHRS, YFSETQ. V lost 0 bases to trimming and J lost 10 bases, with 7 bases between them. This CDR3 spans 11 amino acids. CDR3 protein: CASSLGGGAFF. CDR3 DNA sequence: TGCGCCAGCAGCTTGGGCGGGGGAGCTTTCTTT.

The CDR3 region is CASSQSAGLGITEAFF. The CDR3 region has the DNA TGCGCCAGCAGCCAATCCGCAGGGTTAGGGATCACTGAAGCTTTCTTT. The J gene is TRBJ1-1, the V gene TRBV4-1; D is possibly TRBD1 (5 bases). The CDR3 covers 16 residues. V was clipped by 2 bases and J by 4 bases, with 17 bases between them. Germline V gives CDR1 MGHRA, CDR2 YSYEKL.

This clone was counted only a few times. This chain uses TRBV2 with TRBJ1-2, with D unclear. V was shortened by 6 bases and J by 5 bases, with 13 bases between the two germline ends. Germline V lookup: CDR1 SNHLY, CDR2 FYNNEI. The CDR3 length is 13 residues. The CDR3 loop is CASRSGVGYGYTF. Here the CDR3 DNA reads TGTGCCAGCAGGTCCGGGGTTGGGTATGGCTACACCTTC.

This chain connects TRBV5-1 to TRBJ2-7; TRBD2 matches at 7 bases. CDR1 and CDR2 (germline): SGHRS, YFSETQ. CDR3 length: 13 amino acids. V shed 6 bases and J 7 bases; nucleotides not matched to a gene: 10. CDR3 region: CASTPIGGGEQYF. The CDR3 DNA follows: TGCGCCAGCACCCCGATCGGCGGGGGAGAGCAGTACTTC.

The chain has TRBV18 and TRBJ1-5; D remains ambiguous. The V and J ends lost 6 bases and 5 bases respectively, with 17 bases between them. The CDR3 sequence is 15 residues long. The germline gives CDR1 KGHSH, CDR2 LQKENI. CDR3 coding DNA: TGTGCCAGCTCGCTTAAACTGGGCGGGGATCAGCCCCAGCATTTT. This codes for CASSLKLGGDQPQHF.

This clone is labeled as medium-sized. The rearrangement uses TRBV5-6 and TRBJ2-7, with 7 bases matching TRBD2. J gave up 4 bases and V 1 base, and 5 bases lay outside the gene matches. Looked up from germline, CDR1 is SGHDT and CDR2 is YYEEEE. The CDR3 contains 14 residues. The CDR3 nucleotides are TGTGCCAGCAGCTTGCACCTAGCGGAGTACGAGCAGTACTTC. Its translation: CASSLHLAEYEQYF.

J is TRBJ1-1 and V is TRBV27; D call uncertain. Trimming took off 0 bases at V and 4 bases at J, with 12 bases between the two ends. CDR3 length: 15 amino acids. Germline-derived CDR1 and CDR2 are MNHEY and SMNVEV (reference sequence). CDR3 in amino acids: CASSLSADWPTEAFF. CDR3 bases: TGTGCCAGCAGTTTATCGGCCGATTGGCCCACTGAAGCTTTCTTT.

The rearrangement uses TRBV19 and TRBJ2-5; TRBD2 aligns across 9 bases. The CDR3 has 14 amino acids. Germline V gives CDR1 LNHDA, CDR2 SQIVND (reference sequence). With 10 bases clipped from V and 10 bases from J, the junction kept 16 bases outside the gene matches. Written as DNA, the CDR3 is TGTGCCACCAAGGAGGCTAGCGGGGTCCAAGGCCAGTACTTC. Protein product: CATKEASGVQGQYF.